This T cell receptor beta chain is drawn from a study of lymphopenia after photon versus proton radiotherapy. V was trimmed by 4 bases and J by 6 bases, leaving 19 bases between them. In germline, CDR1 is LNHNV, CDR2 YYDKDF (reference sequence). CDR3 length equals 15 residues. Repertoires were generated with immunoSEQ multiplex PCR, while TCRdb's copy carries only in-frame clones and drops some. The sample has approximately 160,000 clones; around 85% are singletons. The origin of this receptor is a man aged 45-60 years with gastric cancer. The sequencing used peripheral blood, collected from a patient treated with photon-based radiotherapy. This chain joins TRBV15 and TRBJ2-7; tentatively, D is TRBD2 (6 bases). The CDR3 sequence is CATSISPGALGEQYF. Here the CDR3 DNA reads TGTGCCACCAGCATATCACCGGGAGCCTTAGGCGAGCAGTACTTC. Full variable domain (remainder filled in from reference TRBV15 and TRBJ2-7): DAMVIQNPRYQVTQFGKPVTLSCSQTLNHNVMYWYQQKSSQAPKLLFHYYDKDFNNEADTPDNFQSRRPNTSFCFLDIRSPGLGDTAMYLCATSISPGALGEQYFGPGTRLTVT.